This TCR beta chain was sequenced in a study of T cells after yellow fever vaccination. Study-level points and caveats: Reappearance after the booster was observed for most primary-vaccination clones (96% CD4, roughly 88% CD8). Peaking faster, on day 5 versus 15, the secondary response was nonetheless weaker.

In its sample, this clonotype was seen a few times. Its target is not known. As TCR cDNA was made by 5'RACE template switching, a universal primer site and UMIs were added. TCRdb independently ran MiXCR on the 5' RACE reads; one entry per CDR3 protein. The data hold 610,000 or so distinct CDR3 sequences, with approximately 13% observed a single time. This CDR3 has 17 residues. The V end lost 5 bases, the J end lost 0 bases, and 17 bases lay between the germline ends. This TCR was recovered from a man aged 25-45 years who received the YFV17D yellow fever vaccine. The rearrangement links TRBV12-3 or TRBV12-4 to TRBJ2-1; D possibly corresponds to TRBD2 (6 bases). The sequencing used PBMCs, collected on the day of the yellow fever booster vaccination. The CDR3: CASSPPIRTTSYNEQFF. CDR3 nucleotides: TGTGCCAGCAGTCCACCAATCCGGACTACCTCCTACAATGAGCAGTTCTTC.